Listed below are T cell receptor beta chains from one sample, sequenced in a study of shared clonotypes between healthy human individuals. Assay: immunoSEQ multiplex PCR; the TCRdb copy retains only in-frame clones and omits some. The data show millions of clones, with 95% seen just once and roughly 0.13% held by the top ten. The specimen was naive CD4+ T cells sorted from blood. All receptors come from a man between 18 and 29 years old in good health. The CDR3 runs from the conserved cysteine through the conserved F or W. A D gene is named only where the DNA matches it firmly. Clone size is given for some rows only: seen once, a few or many times, or a class if the clone is expanded.

V gene,clone size,D gene,J gene,CDR3 protein,CDR3 DNA
TRBV6-5,once,TRBD2,TRBJ2-3,CASSTSGDTQYF,TGTGCCAGCAGCACTAGCGGGGATACGCAGTATTTT
TRBV4-3,once,TRBD1,TRBJ1-2,CASSQDWGQGLYGYTF,TGCGCCAGCAGCCAAGACTGGGGACAGGGCCTCTATGGCTACACCTTC
TRBV9,-,-,TRBJ1-6,CASSVDPGAENSPLHF,TGTGCCAGCAGCGTAGATCCGGGGGCTGAAAATTCACCCCTCCACTTT
TRBV27,-,TRBD1,TRBJ1-6,CASRPLRDRDSPLHF,TGTGCCAGCAGGCCTTTAAGGGACAGGGATTCACCCCTCCACTTT
TRBV5-4,-,-,TRBJ1-2,CASSFSGNGYTF,TGTGCCAGCAGCTTCTCAGGGAATGGCTACACCTTC
TRBV6-5,-,-,TRBJ1-2,CASSYSVGSYGYTF,TGTGCCAGCAGTTACTCGGTAGGGAGTTATGGCTACACCTTC
TRBV30,-,-,TRBJ2-1,CAWSPNSPGRHGNEQFF,TGTGCCTGGAGTCCCAATTCTCCGGGCCGCCACGGGAATGAGCAGTTCTTC
TRBV2,-,TRBD1,TRBJ2-2,CASSPGQTAGELFF,TGTGCCAGCAGTCCGGGACAGACGGCCGGGGAGCTGTTTTTT
TRBV5-1,-,TRBD1,TRBJ1-1,CASSYRGTNTEAFF,TGCGCCAGCAGCTACAGGGGGACGAACACTGAAGCTTTCTTT
TRBV15,few,TRBD2,TRBJ2-3,CATSRGLAPDTQYF,TGTGCCACCAGCAGGGGACTAGCCCCAGATACGCAGTATTTT
TRBV29-1,-,TRBD1,TRBJ1-1,CSVEKDRATEAFF,TGCAGCGTTGAGAAGGACAGGGCGACTGAAGCTTTCTTT
TRBV29-1,-,TRBD1,TRBJ2-3,CSAGTGGVTDTQYF,TGCAGCGCCGGGACAGGGGGGGTGACAGATACGCAGTATTTT
TRBV5-1,-,-,TRBJ1-3,CASSLNWSGNTIYF,TGCGCCAGCAGCTTGAATTGGTCTGGAAACACCATATATTTT
TRBV6-5,-,TRBD2,TRBJ2-7,CASSTGLAGTEQYF,TGTGCCAGCAGCACGGGACTAGCGGGAACCGAGCAGTACTTC
TRBV4-2,-,TRBD1,TRBJ1-6,CASSPRTGNSPLHF,TGTGCCAGCAGCCCCCGGACAGGGAATTCACCCCTCCACTTT
TRBV28,-,-,TRBJ2-6,CASRQGINSGANVLTF,TGTGCCAGCCGGCAGGGCATTAACTCTGGGGCCAACGTCCTGACTTTC
TRBV7-2,-,-,TRBJ1-2,CASSLSSIANYGYTF,TGTGCCAGCAGCTTATCTTCGATCGCCAACTATGGCTACACCTTC
TRBV27,-,-,TRBJ1-2,CASSLGANYGYTF,TGTGCCAGCAGTTTAGGAGCTAACTATGGCTACACCTTC
TRBV5-1,-,TRBD1,TRBJ2-7,CASSLSGQAYEQYF,TGCGCCAGCAGCTTGTCGGGACAGGCCTACGAGCAGTACTTC
TRBV10-1,-,-,TRBJ2-7,CASSENRDGTEQYF,TGCGCCAGCAGCGAGAACAGGGATGGGACCGAGCAGTACTTC
TRBV5-1,-,-,TRBJ2-3,CASSPVGERTDTQYF,TGCGCCAGCAGCCCGGTGGGAGAACGCACAGATACGCAGTATTTT
TRBV30,-,-,TRBJ2-7,CAWSVRERARYF,TGTGCCTGGAGTGTAAGAGAGCGGGCGCGGTACTTC
TRBV29-1,-,TRBD2,TRBJ2-5,CSVGGGRTYQETQYF,TGCAGCGTTGGAGGCGGGAGGACCTACCAAGAGACCCAGTACTTC
TRBV5-1,-,TRBD1,TRBJ2-7,CASSLVQGAQGEQYF,TGCGCCAGCAGCTTGGTACAGGGGGCTCAGGGTGAGCAGTACTTC
TRBV10-3,-,-,TRBJ1-2,CAITRAFDGSSNYGYTF,TGTGCCATCACACGCGCGTTTGACGGATCATCTAACTATGGCTACACCTTC
TRBV5-4,once,-,TRBJ1-1,CASSPQGTSGAFF,TGTGCCAGCAGTCCACAGGGTACATCGGGAGCTTTCTTT
TRBV5-1,few,TRBD2,TRBJ2-1,CASSLEAGQSNEQFF,TGCGCCAGCAGCTTGGAAGCGGGGCAAAGCAATGAGCAGTTCTTC
TRBV6-1,once,-,TRBJ1-1,CASRQQLSEAFF,TGTGCCAGCAGGCAACAGTTGTCTGAAGCTTTCTTT